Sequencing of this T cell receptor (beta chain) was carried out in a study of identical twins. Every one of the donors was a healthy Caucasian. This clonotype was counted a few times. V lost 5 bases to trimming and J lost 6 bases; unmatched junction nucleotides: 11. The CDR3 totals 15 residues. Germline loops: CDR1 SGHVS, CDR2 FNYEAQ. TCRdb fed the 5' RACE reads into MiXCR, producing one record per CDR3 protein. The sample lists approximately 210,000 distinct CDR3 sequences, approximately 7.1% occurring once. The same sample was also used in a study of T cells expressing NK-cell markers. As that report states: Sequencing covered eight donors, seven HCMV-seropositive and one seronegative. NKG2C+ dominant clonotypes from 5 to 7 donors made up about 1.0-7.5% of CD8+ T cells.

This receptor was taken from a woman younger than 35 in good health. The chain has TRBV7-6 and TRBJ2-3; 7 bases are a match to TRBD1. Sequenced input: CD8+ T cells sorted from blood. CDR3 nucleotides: TGTGCCAGCAGCCCTGACAGGGCCCAGGAGGATACGCAGTATTTT. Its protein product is CASSPDRAQEDTQYF.